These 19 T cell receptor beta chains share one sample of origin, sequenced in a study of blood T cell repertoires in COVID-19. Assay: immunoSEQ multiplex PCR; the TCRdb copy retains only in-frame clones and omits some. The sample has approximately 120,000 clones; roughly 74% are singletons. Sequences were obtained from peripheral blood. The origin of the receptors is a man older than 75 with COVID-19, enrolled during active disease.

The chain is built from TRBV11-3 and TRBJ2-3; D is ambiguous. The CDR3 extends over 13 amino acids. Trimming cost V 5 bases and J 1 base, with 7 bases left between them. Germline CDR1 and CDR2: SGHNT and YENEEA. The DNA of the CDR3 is TGTGCCAGCAGCACTACGGGCACAGATACGCAGTATTTT. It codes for CASSTTGTDTQYF. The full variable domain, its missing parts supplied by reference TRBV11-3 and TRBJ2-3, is EAGVVQSPRYKIIEKKQPVAFWCNPISGHNTLYWYLQNLGQGPELLIRYENEEAVDDSQLPKDRFSAERLKGVDSTLKIQPAELGDSAVYLCASSTTGTDTQYFGPGTRLTVL.

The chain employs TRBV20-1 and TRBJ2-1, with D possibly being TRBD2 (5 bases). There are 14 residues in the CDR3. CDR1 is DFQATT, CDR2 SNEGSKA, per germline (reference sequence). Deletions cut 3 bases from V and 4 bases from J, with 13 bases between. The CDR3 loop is CSASWASLYNEQFF. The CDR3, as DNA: TGCAGTGCTAGTTGGGCTAGCTTATACAATGAGCAGTTCTTC.

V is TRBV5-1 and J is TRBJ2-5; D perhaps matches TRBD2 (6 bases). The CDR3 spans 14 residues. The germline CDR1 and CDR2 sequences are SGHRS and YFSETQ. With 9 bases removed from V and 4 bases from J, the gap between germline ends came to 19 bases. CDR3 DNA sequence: TGCGCCACCGCGGTGGGGGGAGGCGGAGAGACCCAGTACTTC. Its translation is CATAVGGGGETQYF. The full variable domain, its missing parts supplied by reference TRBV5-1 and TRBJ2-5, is KAGVTQTPRYLIKTRGQQVTLSCSPISGHRSVSWYQQTPGQGLQFLFEYFSETQRNKGNFPGRFSGRQFSNSRSEMNVSTLELGDSALYLCATAVGGGGETQYFGPGTRLLVL.

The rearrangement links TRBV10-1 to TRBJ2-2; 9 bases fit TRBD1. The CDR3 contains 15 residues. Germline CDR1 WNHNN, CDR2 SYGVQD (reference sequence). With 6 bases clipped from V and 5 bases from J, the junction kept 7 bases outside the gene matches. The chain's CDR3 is CASSRTGGATGELFF. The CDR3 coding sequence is TGCGCCAGCAGCCGCACAGGGGGCGCGACCGGGGAGCTGTTTTTT.

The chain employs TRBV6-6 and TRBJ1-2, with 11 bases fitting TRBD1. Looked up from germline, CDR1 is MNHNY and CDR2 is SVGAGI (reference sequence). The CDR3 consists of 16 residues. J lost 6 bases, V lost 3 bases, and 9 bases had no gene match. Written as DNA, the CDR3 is TGTGCCAGCAGTTATTTTCGGACAGGGGGCGAAGATGGCTACACCTTC. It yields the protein CASSYFRTGGEDGYTF.

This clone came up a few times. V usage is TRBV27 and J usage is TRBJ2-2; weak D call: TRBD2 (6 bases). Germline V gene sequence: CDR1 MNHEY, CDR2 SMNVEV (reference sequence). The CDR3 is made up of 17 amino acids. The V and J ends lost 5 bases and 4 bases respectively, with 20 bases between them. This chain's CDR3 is CASSPEIGREGTGELFF. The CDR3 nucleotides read TGTGCCAGCAGTCCAGAAATTGGGCGGGAAGGCACCGGGGAGCTGTTTTTT.

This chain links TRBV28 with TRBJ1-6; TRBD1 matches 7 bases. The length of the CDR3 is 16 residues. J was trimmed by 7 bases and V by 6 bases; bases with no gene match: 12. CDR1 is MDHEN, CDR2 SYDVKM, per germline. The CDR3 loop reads CASRRGGGEGNSPLHF. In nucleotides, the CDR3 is TGTGCCAGCAGGAGAGGAGGGGGCGAAGGAAATTCACCCCTCCACTTT. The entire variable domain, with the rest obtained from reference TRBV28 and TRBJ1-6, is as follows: DVKVTQSSRYLVKRTGEKVFLECVQDMDHENMFWYRQDPGLGLRLIYFSYDVKMKEKGDIPEGYSVSREKKERFSLILESASTNQTSMYLCASRRGGGEGNSPLHFGNGTRLTVT.

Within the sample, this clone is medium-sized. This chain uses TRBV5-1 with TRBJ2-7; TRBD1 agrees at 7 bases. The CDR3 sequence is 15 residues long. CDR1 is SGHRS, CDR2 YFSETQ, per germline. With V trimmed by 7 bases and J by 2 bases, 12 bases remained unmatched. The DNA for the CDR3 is TGCGCCAGCTCCAGCCTCGGACAGGAGGCCTACGAGCAGTACTTC. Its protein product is CASSSLGQEAYEQYF. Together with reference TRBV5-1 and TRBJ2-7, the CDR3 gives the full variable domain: KAGVTQTPRYLIKTRGQQVTLSCSPISGHRSVSWYQQTPGQGLQFLFEYFSETQRNKGNFPGRFSGRQFSNSRSEMNVSTLELGDSALYLCASSSLGQEAYEQYFGPGTRLTVT.

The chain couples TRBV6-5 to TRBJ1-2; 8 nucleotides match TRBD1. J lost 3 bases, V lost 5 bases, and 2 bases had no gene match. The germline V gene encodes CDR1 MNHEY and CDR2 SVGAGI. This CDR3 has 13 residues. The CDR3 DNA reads TGTGCCAGCAGTAGACAGGGGCACTATGGCTACACCTTC. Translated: CASSRQGHYGYTF.

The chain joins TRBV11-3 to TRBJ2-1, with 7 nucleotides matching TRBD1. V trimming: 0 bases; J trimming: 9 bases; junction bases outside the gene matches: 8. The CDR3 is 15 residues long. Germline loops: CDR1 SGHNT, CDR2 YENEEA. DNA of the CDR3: TGTGCCAGCAGCTTAGAACAGGGGTTGGGCGGTGAGCAGTTCTTC. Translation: CASSLEQGLGGEQFF.

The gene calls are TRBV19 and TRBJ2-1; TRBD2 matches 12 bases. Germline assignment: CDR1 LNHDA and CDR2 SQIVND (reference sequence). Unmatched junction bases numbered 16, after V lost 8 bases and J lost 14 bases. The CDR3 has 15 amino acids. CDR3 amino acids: CASGDRLAGAPHKFF. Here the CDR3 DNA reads TGTGCCAGTGGGGATCGACTAGCGGGAGCCCCTCACAAGTTCTTC. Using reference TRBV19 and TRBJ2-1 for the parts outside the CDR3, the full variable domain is DGGITQSPKYLFRKEGQNVTLSCEQNLNHDAMYWYRQDPGQGLRLIYYSQIVNDFQKGDIAEGYSVSREKKESFPLTVTSAQKNPTAFYLCASGDRLAGAPHKFFGPGTRLTVL.

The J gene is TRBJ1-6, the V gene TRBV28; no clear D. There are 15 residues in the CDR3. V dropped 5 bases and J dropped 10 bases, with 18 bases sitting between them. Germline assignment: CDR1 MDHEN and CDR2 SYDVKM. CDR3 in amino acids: CASSTPGSGASPLHF. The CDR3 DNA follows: TGTGCCAGCAGTACCCCCGGTTCTGGTGCCTCACCCCTCCACTTT.

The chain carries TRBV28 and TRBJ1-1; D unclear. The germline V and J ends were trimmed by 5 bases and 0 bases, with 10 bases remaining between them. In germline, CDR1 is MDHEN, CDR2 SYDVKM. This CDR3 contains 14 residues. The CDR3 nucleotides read TGTGCCAGCAGTCCCACGAGGGTGAACACTGAAGCTTTCTTT. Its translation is CASSPTRVNTEAFF.

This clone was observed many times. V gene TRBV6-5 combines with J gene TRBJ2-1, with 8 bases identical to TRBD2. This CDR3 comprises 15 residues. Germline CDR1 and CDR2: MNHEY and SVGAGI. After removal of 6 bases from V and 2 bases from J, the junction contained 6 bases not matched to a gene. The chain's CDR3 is CASSPGSGAYNEQFF. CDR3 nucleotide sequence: TGTGCCAGCAGCCCCGGTAGCGGGGCCTACAATGAGCAGTTCTTC.

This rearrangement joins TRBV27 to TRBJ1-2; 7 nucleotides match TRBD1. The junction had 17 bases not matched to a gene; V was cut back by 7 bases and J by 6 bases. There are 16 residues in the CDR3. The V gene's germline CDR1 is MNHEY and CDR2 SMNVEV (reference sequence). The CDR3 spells CASTNWGAGGFNGYTF. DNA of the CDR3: TGTGCCAGCACTAACTGGGGGGCAGGGGGGTTTAATGGCTACACCTTC.

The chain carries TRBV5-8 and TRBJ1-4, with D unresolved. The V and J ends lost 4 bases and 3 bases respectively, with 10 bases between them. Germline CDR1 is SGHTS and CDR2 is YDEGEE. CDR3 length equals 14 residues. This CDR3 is CASSPAGANEKLFF. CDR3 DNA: TGTGCCAGCAGCCCGGCCGGGGCTAATGAAAAACTGTTTTTT.

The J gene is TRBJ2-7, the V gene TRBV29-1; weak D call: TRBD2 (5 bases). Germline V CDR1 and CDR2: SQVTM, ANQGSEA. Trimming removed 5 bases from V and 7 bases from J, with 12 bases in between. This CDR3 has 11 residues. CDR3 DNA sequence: TGCAGCGTTCGATTCGGGGAAGAGCAGTACTTC. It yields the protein CSVRFGEEQYF.

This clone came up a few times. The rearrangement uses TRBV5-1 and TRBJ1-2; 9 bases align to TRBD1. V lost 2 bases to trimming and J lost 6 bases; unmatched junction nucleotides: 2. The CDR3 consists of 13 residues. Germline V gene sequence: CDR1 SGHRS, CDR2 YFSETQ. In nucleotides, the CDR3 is TGCGCCAGCAGCTTCGGGACAGGGAATGGCTACACCTTC. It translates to CASSFGTGNGYTF.

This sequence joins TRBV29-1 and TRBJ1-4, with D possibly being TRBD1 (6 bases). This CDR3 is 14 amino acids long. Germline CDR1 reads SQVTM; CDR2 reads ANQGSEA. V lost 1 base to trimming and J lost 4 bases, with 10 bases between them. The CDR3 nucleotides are TGCAGCGTTGAAGGGACAGCTAATAATGAAAAACTGTTTTTT. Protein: CSVEGTANNEKLFF.